These 27 T cell receptor beta chains originate from one sample sequenced in a study of T cell responses to AZD1222 COVID-19 vaccine. The protocol was immunoSEQ multiplex PCR, while the TCRdb copy is restricted to in-frame clones and leaves out a portion. Here the sample spans over 110,000 clones, about 90% being singletons. This material consisted of peripheral blood, taken 28 days after the second AZD1222 dose. All receptors come from an adult who received the AZD1222 COVID-19 vaccine.

The J gene is TRBJ1-2, the V gene TRBV30, with D maybe TRBD1 (5 bases). CDR3 length equals 11 residues. CDR1 is GTSNPN and CDR2 is SVGIG in the germline V gene (reference sequence). The V and J ends lost 1 base and 5 bases respectively, with 5 bases between them. CDR3: CAWSEGYGYTF. The CDR3 coding sequence is TGTGCCTGGAGTGAGGGGTATGGCTACACCTTC.

The chain couples TRBV29-1 to TRBJ1-2; a possible D gene is TRBD1 (5 bases). V lost 6 bases and J 4 bases, leaving 9 bases between the germline ends. CDR1 is SQVTM, CDR2 ANQGSEA, per germline. This CDR3 comprises 11 residues. The CDR3 DNA reads as TGCAGCGTCGCTGGGACCTATGGCTACACCTTC. This gives the protein CSVAGTYGYTF.

The chain couples TRBV18 to TRBJ1-1, with a weak D call TRBD1 (6 bases). V lost 4 bases to trimming and J lost 0 bases, with 12 bases between them. This CDR3 has 15 amino acids. Germline V lookup: CDR1 KGHSH, CDR2 LQKENI. In nucleotides, the CDR3 is TGTGCCAGCTCACAAAGGACAGTCATGAACACTGAAGCTTTCTTT. Encoded protein: CASSQRTVMNTEAFF. The entire variable domain, with the rest obtained from reference TRBV18 and TRBJ1-1, is as follows: NAGVMQNPRHLVRRRGQEARLRCSPMKGHSHVYWYRQLPEEGLKFMVYLQKENIIDESGMPKERFSAEFPKEGPSILRIQQVVRGDSAAYFCASSQRTVMNTEAFFGQGTRLTVV.

This chain uses TRBV10-3 with TRBJ2-5, with 10 bases lining up with TRBD2. Trimming took 4 bases from V and 4 from J; bases not matched to a gene: 9. The CDR3 contains 16 residues. Germline values: CDR1 ENHRY, CDR2 SYGVKD. This chain's CDR3 is CAISGGSGGSLETQYF. In DNA, the CDR3 is TGTGCCATCAGTGGGGGTAGCGGGGGGTCCCTAGAGACCCAGTACTTC.

The chain combines TRBV18 with TRBJ1-1; D not certain. This CDR3 comprises 14 residues. V was clipped by 2 bases and J by 4 bases, with 11 bases between them. CDR1 is KGHSH, CDR2 LQKENI, per germline. CDR3 sequence reads: CASSPETGVTEAFF. CDR3 DNA: TGTGCCAGCTCACCAGAGACTGGGGTCACTGAAGCTTTCTTT.

The gene calls are TRBV6-5 and TRBJ1-2; perhaps TRBD1 as D (6 bases). The V gene's germline CDR1 is MNHEY and CDR2 SVGAGI. The V gene lost 5 bases and the J gene lost 3 bases, with 16 bases spanning the gap. This CDR3 contains 15 residues. The CDR3 region is CASSPRRGSDYGYTF. CDR3 bases: TGTGCCAGCAGTCCCCGGAGGGGGTCGGACTATGGCTACACCTTC.

V and J are TRBV24-1 and TRBJ1-1; D is ambiguous. Trimming took off 6 bases at V and 1 base at J, with 8 bases between the two ends. The germline V gene has CDR1 KGHDR and CDR2 SFDVKD. The CDR3 totals 13 residues. This chain's CDR3 is CATSSGRNTEAFF. Written as DNA, the CDR3 is TGTGCCACCAGTTCCGGGAGGAACACTGAAGCTTTCTTT.

The rearrangement links TRBV3-1 (or the pseudogene TRBV3-2) to TRBJ2-5; 13 positions agree with TRBD2. This CDR3 has 15 amino acids. The germline V gene has CDR1 LGHDT and CDR2 YNNKEL (reference sequence). Unmatched junction bases numbered 4, after V lost 4 bases and J lost 5 bases. As DNA, the CDR3 is TGTGCCAGCAGCCTAGGGACTAGCGGGATTGAGACCCAGTACTTC. It specifies CASSLGTSGIETQYF.

The rearrangement uses TRBV4-2 and TRBJ1-4; 8 bases are shared with TRBD1. Germline V gene lookup returns CDR1 LGHNA and CDR2 YNFKEQ. The CDR3 loop spans 14 amino acids. Trimming removed 3 bases from V and 8 bases from J; junction bases left unmatched: 5. CDR3 nucleotides: TGTGCCAGCAGCCACGGACAGGGTCGGGAAAAACTGTTTTTT. Translating it yields CASSHGQGREKLFF.

V usage is TRBV3-1 (or the pseudogene TRBV3-2) and J usage is TRBJ1-4; D is uncertain. The V end lost 1 base, the J end lost 1 base, and 7 bases lay between the germline ends. The germline gives CDR1 LGHDT, CDR2 YNNKEL (reference sequence). CDR3 length: 15 amino acids. CDR3 amino acids: CASSQVPGTNEKLFF. CDR3 nucleotide sequence: TGTGCCAGCAGCCAAGTTCCGGGAACTAATGAAAAACTGTTTTTT.

This chain links TRBV27 with TRBJ2-1, with D tentatively TRBD2 (5 bases). Germline lookup yields CDR1 MNHEY and CDR2 SMNVEV (reference sequence). This CDR3 region has 14 residues. V lost 0 bases and J 8 bases, leaving 11 bases between the germline ends. The CDR3 DNA reads TGTGCCAGCAGTTTATCCCTAGCAGTAGATGAGCAGTTCTTC. Protein: CASSLSLAVDEQFF.

The rearrangement uses TRBV5-1 and TRBJ2-2; 9 nucleotides match TRBD1. The CDR3 is made up of 15 amino acids. The germline V gene encodes CDR1 SGHRS and CDR2 YFSETQ. Trimming removed 4 bases from V and 4 bases from J; junction bases left unmatched: 5. Here the CDR3 DNA reads TGCGCCAGCAGCGCGGGACAGGGCGGCACCGGGGAGCTGTTTTTT. Translation gives CASSAGQGGTGELFF.

This chain connects TRBV6-5 to TRBJ1-2, with D maybe TRBD1 (5 bases). Trimming cost V 8 bases and J 3 bases, with 10 bases left between them. The CDR3 covers 12 residues. The germline V gene has CDR1 MNHEY and CDR2 SVGAGI. The CDR3 sequence is CASAGVHYGYTF. CDR3 in DNA: TGTGCCAGCGCGGGGGTCCACTATGGCTACACCTTC.

This clone turned up a few times. The chain carries TRBV5-6 and TRBJ1-5, with D hard to call. The CDR3 has 14 residues. The V gene lost 0 bases and the J gene lost 1 base, with 5 bases spanning the gap. Germline V CDR1 and CDR2: SGHDT, YYEEEE. This chain's CDR3 is CASSLGQSNQPQHF. The CDR3 DNA follows: TGTGCCAGCAGCTTGGGCCAGAGCAATCAGCCCCAGCATTTT. The complete variable domain, with remaining parts taken from reference TRBV5-6 and TRBJ1-5, reads DAGVTQSPTHLIKTRGQQVTLRCSPKSGHDTVSWYQQALGQGPQFIFQYYEEEERQRGNFPDRFSGHQFPNYSSELNVNALLLGDSALYLCASSLGQSNQPQHFGDGTRLSIL.

The chain couples TRBV6-2 or TRBV6-3 to TRBJ1-1, with D uncertain. Germline CDR1 MNHEY, CDR2 SVGEGT. The V end lost 5 bases, the J end lost 5 bases, and 6 bases lay between the germline ends. The CDR3 runs to 11 residues. The CDR3 loop reads CASSRLTEAFF. The CDR3 DNA is TGTGCCAGCAGTCGTCTTACTGAAGCTTTCTTT.

The chain is built from TRBV28 and TRBJ1-2; D is ambiguous. Trimming removed 3 bases at V and 2 bases at J, with 7 bases between. CDR3 length: 13 amino acids. Looked up from germline, CDR1 is MDHEN and CDR2 is SYDVKM. CDR3 residues: CASSFQPNYGYTF. In nucleotides, the CDR3 is TGTGCCAGCAGTTTCCAACCGAACTATGGCTACACCTTC.

This clone was detected once. The chain combines TRBV19 with TRBJ1-2, with no clear D. CDR1 is LNHDA and CDR2 is SQIVND in the germline V gene (reference sequence). The CDR3 is made up of 14 amino acids. V was shortened by 5 bases and J by 8 bases, with 18 bases between the two germline ends. CDR3 DNA: TGTGCCAGTAGTGTATCGGACTTAACAAGGGGCTACACCTTC. Its protein is CASSVSDLTRGYTF.

The chain has TRBV7-9 and TRBJ2-7; tentatively, D is TRBD1 or TRBD2 (6 bases each). The germline gives CDR1 SEHNR, CDR2 FQNEAQ (reference sequence). The CDR3 covers 13 residues. V was cut by 5 bases and J by 4 bases, with 12 bases left in between. The CDR3 loop reads CASSLEGGYEQYV. The DNA for the CDR3 is TGTGCCAGCAGCCTAGAGGGGGGATACGAGCAGTACGTC.

This chain links TRBV7-6 with TRBJ2-5, with D perhaps matching TRBD1 or TRBD2 (5 bases each). Deletions cut 5 bases from V and 10 bases from J, with 20 bases between. The germline V gene encodes CDR1 SGHVS and CDR2 FNYEAQ. The CDR3 extends over 14 amino acids. CDR3 bases: TGTGCCAGCAGCCCCCCGAACCGGGACGGGGTCCAGTACTTC. Protein sequence: CASSPPNRDGVQYF.

The chain has TRBV6-6 and TRBJ2-7; D perhaps matches TRBD1 (6 bases). The CDR3 spans 16 residues. V lost 0 bases, J lost 1 base, and 13 bases lay in between. Germline V gene sequence: CDR1 MNHNY, CDR2 SVGAGI (reference sequence). DNA for the CDR3: TGTGCCAGCAGTTACTCGCGCCCAGGGACATCCTACGAGCAGTACTTC. It encodes CASSYSRPGTSYEQYF.

Written as DNA, the CDR3 is TGTGCCAGCAGCTTGGAGCGGGGGAACACTGAAGCTTTCTTT. Its protein product is CASSLERGNTEAFF. V is TRBV5-4 and J is TRBJ1-1; D not resolved. The germline V gene has CDR1 SGHNT and CDR2 YYREEE (reference sequence). With 0 bases removed from V and 1 base from J, the gap between germline ends came to 7 bases. The CDR3 extends over 14 amino acids.

The gene calls are TRBV3-1 (or the pseudogene TRBV3-2) and TRBJ1-1; D is undetermined. Germline lookup yields CDR1 LGHDT and CDR2 YNNKEL (reference sequence). The CDR3 extends over 12 amino acids. Trimming removed 4 bases from V and 10 bases from J, with 13 bases in between. CDR3 sequence reads: CASSPGSGGAFF. Written as DNA, the CDR3 is TGTGCCAGCAGCCCTGGGTCTGGCGGAGCTTTCTTT.

The J gene is TRBJ1-1, the V gene TRBV6-2 or TRBV6-3; D might be TRBD1 (5 bases). Per the germline V gene, CDR1 is MNHEY and CDR2 is SVGEGT. V was clipped by 4 bases and J by 2 bases, with 8 bases between them. This CDR3 comprises 13 residues. CDR3 loop: CASSSQGNTEAFF. The DNA for the CDR3 is TGTGCCAGCAGTTCTCAGGGAAACACTGAAGCTTTCTTT.

V and J are TRBV4-2 and TRBJ1-2; D not certain. The CDR3 sequence is 14 residues long. Trimming stripped 0 bases from V and 5 bases from J, with 10 bases between. The germline V gene encodes CDR1 LGHNA and CDR2 YNFKEQ. CDR3 in DNA: TGTGCCAGCAGCCAAGATCCTACAGTGTATGGCTACACCTTC. Its protein is CASSQDPTVYGYTF.

V usage is TRBV28 and J usage is TRBJ1-2; TRBD1 matches 7 bases. Germline trimming cut 3 bases from V and 4 bases from J; bases unmatched to any gene: 17. Germline V gene data show CDR1 as MDHEN and CDR2 as SYDVKM. The CDR3 runs to 18 residues. DNA for the CDR3: TGTGCCAGCAGTTTTCACAGGGGCGAGCCCCCTAGCTCCTATGGCTACACCTTC. Its protein is CASSFHRGEPPSSYGYTF.

The J gene is TRBJ1-4, the V gene TRBV19; no clear D. CDR3 length: 16 amino acids. CDR1 is LNHDA, CDR2 SQIVND, per germline (reference sequence). V gave up 11 bases and J gave up 4 bases, with 23 bases separating them. The CDR3 region is CAVKVFRMVGNEKLFF. Written as DNA, the CDR3 is TGTGCCGTGAAGGTCTTCCGAATGGTGGGTAATGAAAAACTGTTTTTT.

The gene calls are TRBV5-1 and TRBJ2-7, with 8 positions matching TRBD1. The CDR3 length is 17 residues. Germline V lookup: CDR1 SGHRS, CDR2 YFSETQ. Germline trimming cut 4 bases from V and 0 bases from J; bases unmatched to any gene: 12. In nucleotides, the CDR3 is TGCGCCAGCAGCCCCCCAGGCCAGGGGGCAAGCTCCTACGAGCAGTACTTC. Translating it yields CASSPPGQGASSYEQYF.